The clone carrying this T cell receptor (beta chain) was counted ten times or more. Its matching antigen is unknown. Between the trimmed V and J ends, which lost 6 bases and 9 bases, there was a span of 12 bases. The CDR3 consists of 12 residues. The sample comes from a study of T-cell reconstitution after alpha-beta-depleted transplantation in children. Study findings and constraints: Some patients owed their high day-60 TCRbeta diversity to surviving recipient T cells and thymic progenitors. T cells produced anew were the main source of T-cell counts and diversity one year after transplant. By about two months after transplant, alpha-beta T cells reportedly arose from several hundred graft clones that had expanded.

This sample's TCRbeta library carried unique molecular identifier barcodes. TCRdb ran MiXCR on the PCR reads and lists one entry per CDR3 protein. The table includes hundreds of thousands of distinct CDR3 sequences, under 15% detected once. The chain links TRBV12-3 or TRBV12-4 to TRBJ2-1; D gene uncertain. The sequences come from PBMCs, mostly from graft donor cells, collected 360 days after TCRalphabeta/CD19-depleted stem cell transplant. The TCR originated in a male patient younger than 18 who had a stem cell transplant for acute myeloid leukemia, so the T cells may come from the graft donor. The chain's CDR3 is CASSPSLGEQFF. CDR3 nucleotides: TGTGCCAGCAGCCCAAGTTTGGGTGAGCAGTTCTTC.